This T cell receptor (beta chain) came from a study of T cell repertoires in cytomegalovirus infection. In the study overall: CMV infection plus the matching HLA type was flagged by public TCR beta signatures. Study-wide results and caveats: Based on cumulative public TCR beta family frequency, carriers of CMV plus the relevant HLA were identified. CMV-specific TCR beta clonotypes restricted by HLA-C were the ones dominating the ex vivo response.

As for this clonotype: What it binds is not known.

From the reads, TCRdb called clonotypes with MiXCR, one entry per CDR3 protein. The sample lists fewer than 1,000,000 distinct CDR3 sequences, approximately 31% seen once, with around 15% in the top ten. Here the sequenced sample was cultured CD8+ T cells from PBMCs, taken from culture after CMV antigen stimulation. This receptor was taken from a human donor in good health (CMV status not recorded). Some clones in this sample may be carry-over from other donors' samples.

The CDR3 loop reads CASSYSQTRGYGYTF. The CDR3 DNA sequence: TGTGCCAGCAGTTACTCACAGACCAGGGGCTATGGCTACACCTTC. The V gene is TRBV6-6, the J gene TRBJ1-2, with a weak D call TRBD1 (6 bases). In germline, CDR1 is MNHNY, CDR2 SVGAGI (reference sequence). This CDR3 is built from 15 residues. Trimming pared 0 bases from V and 4 bases from J, leaving 12 bases between.